These 3 T cell receptor beta chains were all obtained from the same sample, sequenced in a study of blood T cell repertoires in COVID-19. TCRdb keeps only in-frame clones here, not all; method: immunoSEQ multiplex PCR. This repertoire shows 240,000 or so clones, about 89% found once; its top ten account for approximately 9.5%. The sample consisted of PBMCs or T cells enriched from blood (not recorded which). These receptors originate from a man aged 35-49 years who had recovered from COVID-19.

For the CDR3, the DNA is TGTGCCAGCTCACCCTGGGACACCCCAGGCGTCGTGCAGTACTTC. The encoded protein is CASSPWDTPGVVQYF. The chain has TRBV18 and TRBJ2-7, with TRBD1 as a possible D gene (6 bases). Between the trimmed V and J ends, which lost 3 bases and 9 bases, there was a span of 21 bases. This CDR3 has 15 amino acids. Germline V gene data show CDR1 as KGHSH and CDR2 as LQKENI.

The genes are TRBV19 and TRBJ2-6, with a tentative D call TRBD1 (6 bases). The CDR3 runs 16 residues. Germline values: CDR1 LNHDA, CDR2 SQIVND (reference sequence). With 4 bases removed from V and 2 bases from J, the gap between germline ends came to 12 bases. The CDR3 reads CASSRPTGAGANVLTF. In DNA form, the CDR3 reads TGTGCCAGTAGTAGACCGACAGGTGCTGGGGCCAACGTCCTGACTTTC.

This chain links TRBV5-1 with TRBJ1-1, with D possibly TRBD1 on 6 matching bases. The germline CDR1 and CDR2 sequences are SGHRS and YFSETQ. V was pared by 4 bases and J by 1 base, with 11 bases between. This CDR3 comprises 14 residues. This chain's CDR3 is CASSLGHKNTEAFF. The CDR3 nucleotides read TGCGCCAGCAGCCTGGGACACAAGAACACTGAAGCTTTCTTT.